This T cell receptor (beta chain) derives from a study of regulatory T cells in long-lasting Graves disease. Background on the study: New Graves' disease cases had less than 3 months of antithyroid drugs. General observations from the study: Whereas more than 950 public clonotypes were shared by new patients, persistent patients shared more, at some 2,500. A reduction in accuracy may have resulted from the small sample size.

Time point defined: newly diagnosed GD, antithyroid drugs for less than 3 months. TCR sequences were obtained from RNA taken from PBMCs. With iRepertoire HTBI primers and Arm-PCR of CDR3 regions, TCR beta libraries were built. One entry per CDR3 protein results from TCRdb running MiXCR on the multiplex PCR reads. The sample yields under 300,000 distinct CDR3 sequences, 15% to 20% seen once. This clonotype was detected ten times or more. What it recognizes is unknown. The junction departs from germline at one end; a sequencing error may be responsible. These same data were also listed under a study on T cells in Graves' hyperthyroidism and ophthalmopathy.

The TCR originated in a woman in her twenties or thirties with Graves disease. The sequences come from peripheral blood mononuclear cells (PBMCs), collected at new diagnosis, from a patient treated with antithyroid drugs.

The CDR3: CASSFGGQGARNIQYF. The CDR3 coding sequence is TGTGCCAGCAGCTTCGGGGGACAGGGGGCCAGAAACATTCAGTACTTC. The rearrangement joins TRBV7-9 to TRBJ2-4; 12 positions agree with TRBD1. Germline loops: CDR1 SEHNR, CDR2 FQNEAQ (reference sequence). The length of the CDR3 is 16 residues. The variable domain in full, completed from reference TRBV7-9 and TRBJ2-4, reads DTGVSQNPRHKITKRGQNVTFRCDPISEHNRLYWYRQTLGQGPEFLTYFQNEAQLEKSRLLSDRFSAERPKGSFSTLEIQRTEQGDSAMYLCASSFGGQGARNIQYFGAGTRLSVL.